This T cell receptor beta chain is from a study of blood T cell repertoires in COVID-19. Whole-study context: Samples representing acute and convalescent COVID-19 were sourced from the United States, Italy and Spain. T cells, B-cell-depleted T cells, or PBMCs supplied cDNA or gDNA.

In germline, CDR1 is LGHNA, CDR2 YSLEER. The CDR3 consists of 14 residues. The ends lost 0 bases at V and 4 bases at J; junction bases unmatched: 2. Researchers sorted participants into cohorts using their self-reported clinical history. Per the original data handling: Reference gene primer amplification in the assay estimated nucleated cell counts. Method: immunoSEQ multiplex PCR; TCRdb's copy keeps in-frame clones and lacks some. For V, J and clone size, that table is used; D and trimming come from the DNA. The sample contains some 260,000 clones, 75% to 95% of which appear only once. The rearrangement links TRBV4-3 to TRBJ1-2; 7 nucleotides agree with TRBD1. Sequencing was performed on PBMCs or T cells enriched from blood (not recorded which). The sequence was obtained from a woman in her late teens or twenties who had recovered from COVID-19. CDR3 loop: CASSQEGDSYGYTF. The CDR3 DNA sequence: TGCGCCAGCAGCCAAGAGGGGGACAGCTATGGCTACACCTTC.